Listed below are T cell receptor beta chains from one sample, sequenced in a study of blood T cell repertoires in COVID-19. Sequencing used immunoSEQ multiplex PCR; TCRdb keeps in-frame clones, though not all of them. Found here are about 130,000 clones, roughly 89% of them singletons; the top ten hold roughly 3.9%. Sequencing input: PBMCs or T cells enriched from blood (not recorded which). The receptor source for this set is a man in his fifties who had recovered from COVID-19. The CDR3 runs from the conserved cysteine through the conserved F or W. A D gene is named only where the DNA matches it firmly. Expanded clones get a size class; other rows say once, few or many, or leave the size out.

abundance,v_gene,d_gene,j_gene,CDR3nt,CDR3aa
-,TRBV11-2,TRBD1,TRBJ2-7,TGTGCCAGCAGCTTCCGCGGGACAGGGGGTTCGATTTACGAGCAGTACTTC,CASSFRGTGGSIYEQYF
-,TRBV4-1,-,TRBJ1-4,TGCGCCAGCAGCCAAGTTACCAGGAATGAAAAACTGTTTTTT,CASSQVTRNEKLFF
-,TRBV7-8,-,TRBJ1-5,TGTGCCAGCAGCTTAGTATTTAGGGACAATTTAGGGAGCAGCAATCAGCCCCAGCATTTT,CASSLVFRDNLGSSNQPQHF
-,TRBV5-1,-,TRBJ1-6,TGCGCCAGCAGCTTGGTTGACGGGAGAAATTCACCCCTCCACTTT,CASSLVDGRNSPLHF
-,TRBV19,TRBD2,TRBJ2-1,TGTGCCAGTAGTATGTTAGCGGGAGCCAATGAGCAGTTCTTC,CASSMLAGANEQFF
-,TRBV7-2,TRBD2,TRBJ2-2,TGTGCCAGCAGCCTGCTAGCGGGGGATACCGGGGAGCTGTTTTTT,CASSLLAGDTGELFF
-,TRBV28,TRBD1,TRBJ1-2,TGTGCCAGCAGTTTAGGCGTGGGACAGGGGGGCTATGGCTACACCTTC,CASSLGVGQGGYGYTF
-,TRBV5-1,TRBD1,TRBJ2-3,TGCGCCAGCAGAGAGAGGGGGCGAACTTACACAGATACGCAGTATTTT,CASRERGRTYTDTQYF
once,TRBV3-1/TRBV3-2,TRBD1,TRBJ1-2,TGTGCCAGCAGCCAGGGGACAGGGGGTGAAAATGGCTACACCTTC,CASSQGTGGENGYTF
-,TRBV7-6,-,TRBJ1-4,TGTGCCAGCAGCTACTCCTCAGGGTCTACTAATGAAAAACTGTTTTTT,CASSYSSGSTNEKLFF
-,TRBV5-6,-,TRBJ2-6,TGTGCCAGCAGTCATATCCAGGCAGCCTTCTCTGGGGCCAACGTCCTGACTTTC,CASSHIQAAFSGANVLTF
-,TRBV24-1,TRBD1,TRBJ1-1,TGTGCCACCAGAGGACAGGGGGCTGGTAACACTGAAGCTTTCTTT,CATRGQGAGNTEAFF
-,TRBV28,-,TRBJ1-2,TGTGCCAGCAGGACCTCCACAGTCCCAGCAGGTGGCTACACCTTC,CASRTSTVPAGGYTF
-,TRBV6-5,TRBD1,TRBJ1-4,TGTGCCAGCGGGGGACAGGGAACTAATGAAAAACTGTTTTTT,CASGGQGTNEKLFF
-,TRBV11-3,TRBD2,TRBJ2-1,TGTGCCAGCAGCTTGACTAGCATCAATGAGCAGTTCTTC,CASSLTSINEQFF
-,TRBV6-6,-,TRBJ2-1,TGTGCCAGCAGTCGGAGCGGGCTCTCCTACAATGAGCAGTTCTTC,CASSRSGLSYNEQFF
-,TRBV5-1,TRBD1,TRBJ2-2,TGCGCCAGCAGACCCCCAGGGGGCGTTAAAGCCGGGGAGCTGTTTTTT,CASRPPGGVKAGELFF
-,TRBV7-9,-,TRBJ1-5,TGTGCCAGCAGCTTACGATCGGCAGGTCCAAATCAGCCCCAGCATTTT,CASSLRSAGPNQPQHF
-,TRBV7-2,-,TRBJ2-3,TGTGCCAGCAGCTCCCCCTTCGGACAGTCATTTTTCGGCACAGATACGCAGTATTTT,CASSSPFGQSFFGTDTQYF
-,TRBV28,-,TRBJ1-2,TGTGCCAGCAGATTTGGCAGGGGCTATGGCTACACCTTC,CASRFGRGYGYTF
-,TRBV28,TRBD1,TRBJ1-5,TGTGCCAGCGGGCGGACAGGGGGCGGCAATCAGCCCCAGCATTTT,CASGRTGGGNQPQHF
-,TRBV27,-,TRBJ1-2,TGTGCCAGCAGTTTACGGGGGTTTAATTCTCTTGGCTATGGCTACACCTTC,CASSLRGFNSLGYGYTF